The source of this T cell receptor (beta chain) is a study of shared clonotypes between healthy human individuals (dated by TCRdb to the early 2020s). Regarding the complete study: A couple of women and a few men aged 18 to 49 years were included in the cohort. For each donor, three plates each were used for CD4 naive and CD4 memory, two plates were used for CD8 naive, and one plate was used for CD8 memory. Leukapheresis yielded between about 0.94 and 9 billion PBMCs per donor. To increase sequencing depth and limit assay-specific biases, different laboratories used diverse techniques to prepare libraries and sequence TCR repertoires. Blood TCR repertoires of a handful of healthy adults were deeply sequenced to estimate repertoire size and the extent of clonotype sharing between individuals. Summary of the overall study and its limitations: Naive subsets generally had larger estimated clonotype richness than memory subsets. Based on pairwise subsampling, the degree of clonotype sharing among donors was expected to be affected by sequencing depth. The small number of donors limited the genetic and exposure-history diversity represented. Higher generation probabilities were observed for clonotypes shared by all four sorted-subset donors than for non-shared clonotypes. Incomplete sequencing was indicated by rarefaction of sorted-subset datasets, despite the large sequencing depth. Sampling was limited to blood, and TCR repertoires in tissue likely differ from TCR repertoires in blood. Across several donors, around 5.4% of naive CD4, roughly 3.8% of naive CD8, roughly 2.2% of memory CD4, and under 0.45% of memory CD8 clonotypes were shared.

V loses 6 bases, J loses 0 bases, and the germline ends lie 13 bases apart. The CDR3 spans 15 residues, from the cysteine through the phenylalanine. The only DNA kept is the CDR3, 45 bases in frame from the first base. In the germline V gene, CDR1 corresponds to MNHEY and CDR2 to SVGAGI. Using the deep immunoSEQ assay, TCR CDR3 regions were amplified from genomic DNA by multiplex PCR. Genomic DNA extracted from each cell subset was distributed evenly over all wells of several immunoSEQ 96-well plates, and each plate served as one replicate. For sorted subsets, about 200 ng genomic DNA, equal to about 30,000 T cell genomes, was loaded into each replicate PCR. The purified libraries were quantified using a Qubit 3.0 fluorometer, sized with a Bioanalyzer 2100, and then quantified again using the KAPA Library Quantification kit. Each immunoSEQ 96-well plate was sequenced on its own single-read 150-cycle Illumina NextSeq 550 flow cell. Turning to the authors' computational methods: Because the immunoSEQ output held only junctional sequences and lacked quality scores, the filtering could not match the filtering applied to full-length reads. Sequences were annotated with PyIR, a Python wrapper for IgBLAST v1.9, and V/J genes and CDR3 were assigned using IMGT germline references. Reads with weak V/J assignments (E-value above 1e-6), missing CDR3, stop codons, out-of-frame junctions, or ambiguous translated residues were removed. V3J clonotypes were defined as sequences sharing the same inferred V gene, J gene, and CDR3 amino acid sequence. Percentage overlap between repertoires was calculated by dividing the number of shared unique clonotypes by the size of the smaller repertoire. Three approaches were used to assess repertoire richness: RTK rarefaction, the Chao1 estimator, and Recon v2.1 estimates of unobserved clonotypes. For all TCRbeta clonotypes obtained by the gDNA method from a handful of donors, generation probabilities were computed with OLGA. TCRdb holds this immuneACCESS table with in-frame rearrangements only. Some clones are missing; in checked studies, unresolved V genes explain under half, and the rest has no known cause. From that table come the V and J calls and clone size; the DNA was used to work out D and trimming. The sample table holds 600,000 or so clones, of which roughly 98% were seen once. 0.3% of the sample goes to the ten largest clones.

About this clone itself: No cognate antigen has been identified for it. No much larger clonotype is one base removed from it; base qualities were not supplied.

CD8 naive samples consisted of CD45RO-negative cells that were positively selected for CCR7, yielding a CD45RA+CCR7+ population without TemRA cells. The donors were healthy, HIV-negative adults who had no recently reported acute infections or vaccinations. Every donor was a Caucasian adult living in Nashville, Tennessee, USA. Blood was obtained by leukapheresis, after which PBMCs were separated by Ficoll-Histopaque density gradient centrifugation and cryopreserved in liquid nitrogen vapor phase. Analytical flow cytometry was used to check the purity and quantity of every magnetically sorted T cell population. From each sorted fraction, genomic DNA was isolated and quantified by UV absorbance on a Nanodrop 2000c.

The TCR originated in a man aged 25-40 years in good health. The V and J segments used are TRBV6-5 and TRBJ2-3; a weak D assignment points to TRBD1 (8 bases agree). What was sequenced was naive CD8+ T cells sorted from blood. In light of the paper, this sample's cell subset or site label describes: CD45RA+CCR7+. The bases read TGTGCCAGCAGCCTACAGGGGGGGAGCACAGATACGCAGTATTTT. Its protein product is CASSLQGGSTDTQYF.